The 23 T cell receptor beta chains in this list originate from one sample, sequenced in a study of blood T cell repertoires in COVID-19. Profiled with immunoSEQ multiplex PCR; TCRdb holds only in-frame clones, not every one. The data hold 65,000 to 90,000 clones, with approximately 90% observed a single time. Sequencing used peripheral blood. The receptors come from a man aged 50-60 years with acute or convalescent COVID-19.

CDR3 in DNA: TGTGCCAGCAGCTTAGGGACAGGAAACACCATATATTTT. Translating gives CASSLGTGNTIYF. The chain carries TRBV7-3 and TRBJ1-3; a weak D match, TRBD1 (6 bases). Germline V lookup: CDR1 SGHTA, CDR2 FQGTGA. The CDR3 loop spans 13 amino acids. The germline V and J ends were trimmed by 2 bases and 4 bases, with 6 bases remaining between them.

The chain combines TRBV6-2 or TRBV6-3 with TRBJ2-7; a possible D gene is TRBD2 (5 bases). V dropped 5 bases and J dropped 4 bases, with 9 bases sitting between them. Per the germline V gene, CDR1 is MNHEY and CDR2 is SVGEGT. CDR3 length: 12 residues. The DNA for the CDR3 is TGTGCCAGCAGTAGGACTGATTACGAGCAGTACGTC. Its protein is CASSRTDYEQYV.

The chain has TRBV5-1 and TRBJ1-2, with D hard to call. The CDR3 extends over 14 amino acids. V lost 3 bases, J lost 1 base, and 10 bases lay in between. CDR1 and CDR2 from the germline V gene are SGHRS and YFSETQ. The CDR3: CASSSPGFNYGYTF. CDR3 nucleotides: TGCGCCAGCAGCTCACCGGGTTTTAACTATGGCTACACCTTC. The full variable domain, completed using reference TRBV5-1 and TRBJ1-2, is KAGVTQTPRYLIKTRGQQVTLSCSPISGHRSVSWYQQTPGQGLQFLFEYFSETQRNKGNFPGRFSGRQFSNSRSEMNVSTLELGDSALYLCASSSPGFNYGYTFGSGTRLTVV.

The genes are TRBV14 and TRBJ2-1; 9 nucleotides agree with TRBD2. Germline CDR1 reads SGHDN; CDR2 reads FVKESK. With 1 base clipped from V and 9 bases from J, the junction kept 10 bases outside the gene matches. The CDR3 consists of 16 residues. The CDR3 region is CASSQGSASGEGEQFF. The CDR3 region has the DNA TGTGCCAGCAGCCAAGGGAGTGCTAGCGGGGAGGGTGAGCAGTTCTTC.

This chain uses TRBV6-5 with TRBJ1-2, with D unresolved. CDR1 and CDR2 from the germline V gene are MNHEY and SVGAGI. The CDR3 is 11 amino acids. Trimming cost V 8 bases and J 6 bases, with 10 bases left between them. CDR3 protein: CASGLIDGYTF. CDR3 nucleotide sequence: TGTGCCAGCGGTTTAATAGATGGCTACACCTTC.

The chain employs TRBV18 and TRBJ2-7; 8 bases line up with TRBD1. The CDR3 contains 12 residues. CDR1 and CDR2 from the germline V gene are KGHSH and LQKENI. V gave up 4 bases and J gave up 5 bases; unmatched junction bases: 1. CDR3 bases: TGTGCCAGCTCACTGACAGGGGACGAGCAGTACGTC. Translating gives CASSLTGDEQYV.

The genes are TRBV2 and TRBJ1-1, with TRBD1 as a possible D gene (5 bases). The CDR3 length is 13 residues. Germline-derived CDR1 and CDR2 are SNHLY and FYNNEI. Trimming removed 4 bases at V and 4 bases at J, with 10 bases between. CDR3 amino acids: CASSAGQSTEAFF. As DNA, the CDR3 is TGTGCCAGCAGTGCTGGACAATCCACTGAAGCTTTCTTT.

This sequence joins TRBV10-3 and TRBJ2-1, with 15 nucleotides matching TRBD2. Trimming removed 8 bases from V and 2 bases from J; junction bases left unmatched: 1. CDR1 and CDR2 (germline): ENHRY, SYGVKD. The CDR3 runs to 15 residues. The CDR3 spells CAIGTSGGPYNEQFF. The CDR3 nucleotides read TGTGCCATCGGGACTAGCGGGGGGCCCTACAATGAGCAGTTCTTC.

V is TRBV4-1 and J is TRBJ1-4; 9 positions match TRBD1. This CDR3 has 19 residues. Trimming at V came to 4 bases and at J to 7 bases, leaving 19 bases not matched to a gene. The germline V gene has CDR1 MGHRA and CDR2 YSYEKL. CDR3 protein: CASSRLLRDRVLWGEKLFF. CDR3 nucleotides: TGCGCCAGCAGCCGCTTACTCCGGGACAGGGTTCTTTGGGGTGAAAAACTGTTTTTT.

The rearrangement uses TRBV6-6 and TRBJ2-3; the match to TRBD2 covers 10 bases. This CDR3 region has 16 residues. J was trimmed by 7 bases and V by 2 bases; bases with no gene match: 9. In germline, CDR1 is MNHNY, CDR2 SVGAGI (reference sequence). CDR3 amino acids: CASSYQTSGAANTQYF. The CDR3 DNA sequence: TGTGCCAGCAGTTACCAAACTAGCGGGGCAGCTAATACGCAGTATTTT.

The chain joins TRBV5-1 to TRBJ2-1, with a tentative D call TRBD2 (7 bases). The length of the CDR3 is 17 residues. Germline values: CDR1 SGHRS, CDR2 YFSETQ. Trimming left V 1 base short and J 5 bases short, with 19 bases between. The CDR3 loop is CASSLLAGARINNEQFF. CDR3 DNA sequence: TGCGCCAGCAGCTTGCTGGCGGGGGCCCGTATAAACAATGAGCAGTTCTTC.

J is TRBJ1-2 and V is TRBV16; D is unresolved. V lost 0 bases, J lost 6 bases, and 8 bases lay in between. This CDR3 spans 13 amino acids. Germline V lookup: CDR1 KGHSY, CDR2 FQNENV. CDR3 loop: CASSQSSRNGYTF. CDR3 sequence (DNA): TGTGCCAGCAGCCAATCGTCGAGAAATGGCTACACCTTC.

This rearrangement joins TRBV6-5 to TRBJ1-2; 7 bases fit TRBD1. The germline V gene encodes CDR1 MNHEY and CDR2 SVGAGI. The CDR3 consists of 13 residues. The V segment lost 5 bases and the J segment 4 bases; nucleotides outside the gene matches: 4. This CDR3 reads CASSPDRTYGYTF. DNA for the CDR3: TGTGCCAGCAGTCCGGACAGGACCTATGGCTACACCTTC.

On this clone itself: Other DNA sequences in this sample translate to the same CDR3. The V gene is TRBV18, the J gene TRBJ1-1; maybe TRBD1 (6 bases). Trimming removed 3 bases at V and 1 base at J, with 6 bases between. The CDR3 loop spans 13 amino acids. Per the germline V gene, CDR1 is KGHSH and CDR2 is LQKENI. DNA of the CDR3: TGTGCCAGCTCACCGGGACAGAACACTGAAGCTTTCTTT. Its translation is CASSPGQNTEAFF.

Here the CDR3 DNA reads TGCGCCAGCAGCCAAGATAGTACAGGGGTAAACCAAGAGACCCAGTACTTC. Its translation is CASSQDSTGVNQETQYF. The V and J genes are TRBV4-1 and TRBJ2-5, with 7 bases aligning to TRBD1. V shed 0 bases and J 0 bases; nucleotides not matched to a gene: 7. Per germline, CDR1 MGHRA and CDR2 YSYEKL. This CDR3 region has 17 residues.

This clone was counted ten times or more. The genes are TRBV9 and TRBJ2-5, with D tentatively TRBD2 (6 bases). CDR1 is SGDLS, CDR2 YYNGEE, per germline. The CDR3 is made up of 14 amino acids. V lost 0 bases and J 5 bases, leaving 11 bases between the germline ends. CDR3 in amino acids: CASSVGALAETQYF. CDR3 nucleotides: TGTGCCAGCAGCGTAGGAGCCCTAGCGGAGACCCAGTACTTC. Together with reference TRBV9 and TRBJ2-5, the CDR3 gives the full variable domain: DSGVTQTPKHLITATGQRVTLRCSPRSGDLSVYWYQQSLDQGLQFLIQYYNGEERAKGNILERFSAQQFPDLHSELNLSSLELGDSALYFCASSVGALAETQYFGPGTRLLVL.

The chain joins TRBV4-1 to TRBJ2-1; possibly TRBD2 for D (5 bases). This CDR3 has 15 residues. Per germline, CDR1 MGHRA and CDR2 YSYEKL. The V end was cut by 5 bases, the J end by 0 bases, with 11 bases between. In nucleotides, the CDR3 is TGCGCCAGCAGCACCGGACTGATCTCCTACAATGAGCAGTTCTTC. Its protein is CASSTGLISYNEQFF.

This clone was counted between two and nine times. V usage is TRBV2 and J usage is TRBJ1-5, with D possibly being TRBD1 (5 bases). The V end was cut by 6 bases, the J end by 4 bases, with 16 bases between. This CDR3 has 15 residues. Germline CDR1 is SNHLY and CDR2 is FYNNEI. CDR3 in DNA: TGTGCCAGCAGATTCTCAGGGTCCTCGAATCAGCCCCAGCATTTT. Amino acid sequence: CASRFSGSSNQPQHF.

The V call is TRBV5-1, the J call TRBJ2-1, with D possibly matching TRBD2 (5 bases). This CDR3 has 16 residues. From germline, CDR1 is SGHRS and CDR2 YFSETQ. V was clipped by 3 bases and J by 0 bases, with 13 bases between them. The CDR3 spells CASSSLTSSSYNEQFF. CDR3 sequence (DNA): TGCGCCAGCAGCTCCTTAACTAGTAGCTCCTACAATGAGCAGTTCTTC.

The rearrangement uses TRBV14 and TRBJ1-4; possible D gene TRBD1, 5 bases. V shed 4 bases and J shed 7 bases, with 10 bases lying between them. Germline CDR1 is SGHDN and CDR2 is FVKESK. The CDR3 extends over 13 amino acids. Here the CDR3 reads CASSRGGPEKLFF. The CDR3 region has the DNA TGTGCCAGCAGCCGCGGGGGACCTGAAAAACTGTTTTTT. Complete variable domain (other parts from reference TRBV14 and TRBJ1-4): EAGVTQFPSHSVIEKGQTVTLRCDPISGHDNLYWYRRVMGKEIKFLLHFVKESKQDESGMPNNRFLAERTGGTYSTLKVQPAELEDSGVYFCASSRGGPEKLFFGSGTQLSVL.

The chain links TRBV5-5 to TRBJ1-1, with D maybe TRBD1 (5 bases). V shed 5 bases and J shed 3 bases, with 11 bases lying between them. Germline V lookup: CDR1 SGHKS, CDR2 YYEKEE (reference sequence). The CDR3 loop spans 13 amino acids. DNA of the CDR3: TGTGCCAGCAGTCAGGACACCTACACTGAAGCTTTCTTT. Protein product: CASSQDTYTEAFF. Drawing the rest from reference TRBV5-5 and TRBJ1-1, the complete variable domain is DAGVTQSPTHLIKTRGQQVTLRCSPISGHKSVSWYQQVLGQGPQFIFQYYEKEERGRGNFPDRFSARQFPNYSSELNVNALLLGDSALYLCASSQDTYTEAFFGQGTRLTVV.

The chain employs TRBV19 and TRBJ1-2; the match to TRBD1 covers 7 bases. There are 15 residues in the CDR3. V lost 6 bases to trimming and J lost 0 bases; unmatched junction nucleotides: 7. CDR1 is LNHDA, CDR2 SQIVND, per germline (reference sequence). The DNA for the CDR3 is TGTGCCAGTAGGACGACAGGGACCGCTAACTATGGCTACACCTTC. Translated: CASRTTGTANYGYTF.

The gene calls are TRBV7-9 and TRBJ2-3; D gene ambiguous. Trimming removed 7 bases from V and 4 bases from J, with 15 bases in between. The CDR3 totals 14 residues. The germline CDR1 and CDR2 sequences are SEHNR and FQNEAQ (reference sequence). The CDR3: CASISLEQPDTQYF. In DNA, the CDR3 is TGTGCCAGCATTAGCCTGGAGCAACCAGATACGCAGTATTTT.